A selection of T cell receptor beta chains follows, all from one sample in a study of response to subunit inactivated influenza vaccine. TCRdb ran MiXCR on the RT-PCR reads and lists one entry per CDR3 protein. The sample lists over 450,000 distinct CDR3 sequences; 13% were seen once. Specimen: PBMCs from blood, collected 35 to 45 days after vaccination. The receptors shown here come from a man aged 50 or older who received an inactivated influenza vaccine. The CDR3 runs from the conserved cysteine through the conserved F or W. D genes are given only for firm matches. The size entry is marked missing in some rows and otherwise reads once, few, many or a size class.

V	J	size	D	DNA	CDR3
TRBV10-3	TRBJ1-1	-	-	TGTGCCATCAGTGATAGGGGGAACACTGAAGCTTTCTTT	CAISDRGNTEAFF
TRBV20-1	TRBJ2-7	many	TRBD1	TGCAGTGCTAGAGATCCACAGGGGGCGTCCTACGAGCAGTACTTC	CSARDPQGASYEQYF
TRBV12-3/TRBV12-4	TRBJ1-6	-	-	TGTGCCAGCAGCCCGCGTGACCGTAGCTTTTCACCCCTCCACTTT	CASSPRDRSFSPLHF
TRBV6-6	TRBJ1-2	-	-	TGTGCCAGCAGCCGACCGACAGACCATGGCTACACCTTC	CASSRPTDHGYTF
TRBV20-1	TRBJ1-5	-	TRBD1	TGCAGTGCTACCCCTACAGGGGGCAGGAGCAATCAGCCCCAGCATTTT	CSATPTGGRSNQPQHF
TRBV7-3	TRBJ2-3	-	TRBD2	TGTGCCAGCAGCTTAATGTTTGCGGGAGGGAGAGATACGCAGTATTTT	CASSLMFAGGRDTQYF
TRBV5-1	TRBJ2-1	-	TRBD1	TGCGCCAGCACCTCAGGGGGCACAGCTACGTACAATGAGCAGTTCTTC	CASTSGGTATYNEQFF
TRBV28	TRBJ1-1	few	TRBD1	TGTGCCAGCAGTTGGGGGACAGCTATGAACACTGAAGCTTTCTTT	CASSWGTAMNTEAFF
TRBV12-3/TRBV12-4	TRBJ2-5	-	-	TGTGCCAGCAGTTCCGGACCCAGGGAGACCCAGTACTTC	CASSSGPRETQYF
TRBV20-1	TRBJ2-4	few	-	TGCAGTGCTATATCCTTGTCCAAAAACATTCAGTACTTC	CSAISLSKNIQYF
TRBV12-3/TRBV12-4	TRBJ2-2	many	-	TGTGCCAGCAGCGCGGGACAGAATAGAAGGGAGCTGTTTTTT	CASSAGQNRRELFF
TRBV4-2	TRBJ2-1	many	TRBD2	TGTGCCAGCAGCACCGGGAGGAGCTCCTACAATGAGCAGTTCTTC	CASSTGRSSYNEQFF
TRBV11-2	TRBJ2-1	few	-	TGTGCCAGCAGCTCTTACATTGGCGATGAGCAGTTCTTC	CASSSYIGDEQFF
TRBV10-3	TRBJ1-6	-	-	TGTGCCATCAGTGATACGGACAGCTCCTATAATTCACCCCTCCACTTT	CAISDTDSSYNSPLHF
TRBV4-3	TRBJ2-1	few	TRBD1	TGCGCCAGCAGCCAAGATAAGGTCCGGGACAGGGGAGTTGCCTGGCAGTTCTTC	CASSQDKVRDRGVAWQFF
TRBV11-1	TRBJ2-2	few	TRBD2	TGTGCCAGCAGCTCCTCATCCATACTAGCGGGGGCGAACACCGGGGAGCTGTTTTTT	CASSSSSILAGANTGELFF
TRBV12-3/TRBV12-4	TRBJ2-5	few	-	TGTGCCAGCAGTTTCGGGTTATCCTTCCAAGAGACCCAGTACTTC	CASSFGLSFQETQYF
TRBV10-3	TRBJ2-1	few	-	TGTGCCTCACAGACTAGAATAGAATTCAATGAGCAGTTCTTC	CASQTRIEFNEQFF
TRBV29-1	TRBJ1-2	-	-	TGCAGCGTTGAGCCGATGACGGTATATGGCTACACCTTC	CSVEPMTVYGYTF
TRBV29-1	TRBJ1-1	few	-	TGCAGCGTCACTAGTTACAGGAGTCGGAACACTGAAGCTTTCTTT	CSVTSYRSRNTEAFF
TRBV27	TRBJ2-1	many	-	TGTGCCAGCAGTTCCACCACGGGTTTTGAGCAGTTCTTC	CASSSTTGFEQFF
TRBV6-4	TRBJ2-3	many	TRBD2	TGTGCCAGCAGTCCCGGACTAGCGGGGAGGACAGATACGCAGTATTTT	CASSPGLAGRTDTQYF